This is a list of T cell receptor beta chains from one sample in a study of PD-1 blockade in classical Hodgkin lymphoma. Sequenced by immunoSEQ multiplex PCR; TCRdb stores in-frame clones only, minus some. The table has 46,000 or so clones, over 70% seen once. The starting material was peripheral blood mononuclear cells (PBMCs), obtained before the second cycle of nivolumab. The receptor source for this set is a human donor with classical Hodgkin lymphoma. CDR3s include the opening cysteine and the closing phenylalanine or tryptophan.

j_call: TRBJ1-3
v_call: TRBV28
cdr3_aa: CASSLSGGNTIYF

j_call: TRBJ1-2
v_call: TRBV5-1
cdr3_aa: CASSLGQGARTYGYTF

j_call: TRBJ2-6
v_call: TRBV5-1
cdr3_aa: CASRAGTGGANVLTF

j_call: TRBJ2-1
v_call: TRBV27
cdr3_aa: CASSSPRGRGDNEQFF

j_call: TRBJ2-1
v_call: TRBV30
cdr3_aa: CAWSTVYNEQFF

j_call: TRBJ2-1
v_call: TRBV5-1
cdr3_aa: CASSLEGASLPGDEQFF

j_call: TRBJ1-5
v_call: TRBV4-1
cdr3_aa: CASSFDRTGNQPQHF

j_call: TRBJ2-1
v_call: TRBV5-6
cdr3_aa: CASSSGQRAHNEQFF

j_call: TRBJ1-1
v_call: TRBV9
cdr3_aa: CASSRGQESGATEAFF

j_call: TRBJ1-1
v_call: TRBV14
cdr3_aa: CASSQVSGTEAFF

j_call: TRBJ2-7
v_call: TRBV27
cdr3_aa: CASSSGGKGREQYF

j_call: TRBJ2-3
v_call: TRBV7-3
cdr3_aa: CASSLGPADQHRYAVF

j_call: TRBJ1-2
v_call: TRBV7-9
cdr3_aa: CASSPGDGLDIYGYTF

j_call: TRBJ2-2
v_call: TRBV5-1
cdr3_aa: CASSQGVIAGAGELFF

j_call: TRBJ1-6
v_call: TRBV5-1
cdr3_aa: CASSLGSVGAANSPLHF

j_call: TRBJ1-1
v_call: TRBV29-1
cdr3_aa: CSVEAQMNTEAFF

j_call: TRBJ2-3
v_call: TRBV19
cdr3_aa: CASSTSNLGGDTQYF

j_call: TRBJ2-3
v_call: TRBV30
cdr3_aa: CAWSRRSAGDTQYF

j_call: TRBJ2-1
v_call: TRBV11-3
cdr3_aa: CASSLAWGSYNEQFF

j_call: TRBJ1-3
v_call: TRBV5-1
cdr3_aa: CASSPTGGLSGNTIYF

j_call: TRBJ2-7
v_call: TRBV15
cdr3_aa: CATSVLSEQYF

j_call: TRBJ1-1
v_call: TRBV9
cdr3_aa: CASSPRTGGLTEAFF

j_call: TRBJ2-4
v_call: TRBV9
cdr3_aa: CASSASHHLGNIQYF

j_call: TRBJ2-2
v_call: TRBV19
cdr3_aa: CASSRGLAGTTGELFF

j_call: TRBJ1-1
v_call: TRBV14
cdr3_aa: CASSQEGGNTEAFF

j_call: TRBJ1-5
v_call: TRBV5-4
cdr3_aa: CASSLVPRGQGIASNQPQHF

j_call: TRBJ1-1
v_call: TRBV14
cdr3_aa: CASSQITGRAFF

j_call: TRBJ2-7
v_call: TRBV7-8
cdr3_aa: CASSKPGGEQYF

j_call: TRBJ2-1
v_call: TRBV5-6
cdr3_aa: CASSPRLAGNEQFF

j_call: TRBJ2-6
v_call: TRBV10-3
cdr3_aa: CAISGLPSGANVLTF

j_call: TRBJ2-1
v_call: TRBV5-1
cdr3_aa: CASSPSGLGRALHEQFF

j_call: TRBJ1-1
v_call: TRBV7-6
cdr3_aa: CASSAGTEAFF

j_call: TRBJ1-2
v_call: TRBV5-5
cdr3_aa: CASSSQPGYGYTF

j_call: TRBJ2-2
v_call: TRBV7-9
cdr3_aa: CAGVGTGELFF

j_call: TRBJ2-7
v_call: TRBV10-3
cdr3_aa: CAISESGPYEQYF

j_call: TRBJ2-1
v_call: TRBV30
cdr3_aa: CAWSGTGNSYNEQFF

j_call: TRBJ1-3
v_call: TRBV9
cdr3_aa: CASSAPGGSGNTIYF

j_call: TRBJ1-2
v_call: TRBV5-1
cdr3_aa: CASSLDWQGIGYTF

j_call: TRBJ2-1
v_call: TRBV5-1
cdr3_aa: CASSLSTGGSYNEQFF

j_call: TRBJ2-3
v_call: TRBV2
cdr3_aa: CAILAGIGPRSYF

j_call: TRBJ2-5
v_call: TRBV9
cdr3_aa: CASSVDTSKGETQYF

j_call: TRBJ1-4
v_call: TRBV18
cdr3_aa: CASSPLSRGAFNEKLFF

j_call: TRBJ2-1
v_call: TRBV6-5
cdr3_aa: CASSNLGDNEQFF

j_call: TRBJ1-5
v_call: TRBV6-5
cdr3_aa: CASSYSFGGHQPQHF

j_call: TRBJ1-1
v_call: TRBV5-4
cdr3_aa: CASQRGAFSEAFF

j_call: TRBJ2-1
v_call: TRBV15
cdr3_aa: CATSAQDEQFF

j_call: TRBJ2-4
v_call: TRBV11-2
cdr3_aa: CASSLVPGVNIQYF

j_call: TRBJ2-1
v_call: TRBV19
cdr3_aa: CASTRTAGARNEQFF

j_call: TRBJ1-2
v_call: TRBV4-2
cdr3_aa: CASSTINYGYTF

j_call: TRBJ2-1
v_call: TRBV7-6
cdr3_aa: CASSLDATHNEQFF

j_call: TRBJ2-1
v_call: TRBV4-2
cdr3_aa: CASSQDGLAAYNEQFF

j_call: TRBJ1-3
v_call: TRBV15
cdr3_aa: CATSRARGAGNTIYF

j_call: TRBJ1-6
v_call: TRBV30
cdr3_aa: CAWIRKQGNSPLHF